The entry below gives a single T cell receptor (beta chain) sequence along with its context. CDR1 and CDR2 from the germline V gene are SEHNR and FQNEAQ (reference sequence). Between the trimmed V and J ends, which lost 3 bases and 8 bases, there was a span of 13 bases. The CDR3 is made up of 13 amino acids. The data were taken from a study of sequential checkpoint blockade in melanoma. Study-level background: First-line arms were nivolumab then ipilimumab, or the reverse, randomized 1:1. Each arm's sequence ended with maintenance nivolumab.

Treatment noted: randomized to nivolumab then ipilimumab (arm A) or the reverse (arm B). Patients had received no earlier DNA-damaging chemotherapy. From thawed PBMCs, live CD3+CD8+ cells negative for CD19 and CD56 were sorted. Measured with immunoSEQ multiplex PCR; TCRdb has only the in-frame clones, and not every one. The sample holds 9,000 to 13,000 clones, around 74% seen once. This chain joins TRBV7-9 and TRBJ1-2, with D possibly being TRBD1 (6 bases). This sequence was found in a human donor with melanoma. Sequenced material: CD8+ T cells sorted from blood (inferred from file names), taken from a patient given nivolumab and ipilimumab in sequence. The CDR3 spells CASSFAGVSGYTF. The CDR3 nucleotides read TGTGCCAGCAGCTTCGCAGGGGTGAGCGGCTACACCTTC.